A single sample is the source of the 2 T cell receptor beta chains below, sequenced in a study of technical replicates of blood from a few donors. The assay was immunoSEQ multiplex PCR, and TCRdb's table has in-frame clones only and misses some. The table includes approximately 88,000 clones, just over 95% detected once. Sequenced sample: T cells isolated from PBMCs. The receptor set was obtained from a human donor in good health.

This sequence joins TRBV7-3 and TRBJ2-2, with TRBD1 matching over 11 bases. CDR1 SGHTA and CDR2 FQGTGA come from the germline V gene. The V and J ends lost 3 bases and 2 bases, in that order; junction bases with no gene match: 2. This CDR3 is 16 amino acids long. The CDR3 bases are TGTGCCAGCAGCTTCCGGACAGGGGGCAACACCGGGGAGCTGTTTTTT. This sequence encodes CASSFRTGGNTGELFF.

This sequence joins TRBV11-1 and TRBJ2-7; a possible D gene is TRBD2 (6 bases). Germline V lookup: CDR1 SGHAT, CDR2 FQDESV (reference sequence). The CDR3 runs 14 residues. V lost 8 bases to trimming and J lost 3 bases, with 17 bases between them. The CDR3 is CASSRAEGGYEQYF. For the CDR3, the DNA is TGTGCCAGCTCCCGGGCGGAGGGAGGCTACGAGCAGTACTTC.